This TCR beta chain was recovered during a study of OX40 agonist ivuxolimab in advanced cancers. Study background: Prior anti-PD-1, anti-PD-L1 or anti-CTLA-4 therapy did not bar entry, and approximately 43% had some. Study-level results: Certain nonresponding patients likewise had low normalized T-cell clonal expansion.

V lost 6 bases and J lost 3; bases outside the gene matches: 2. The CDR3 has 13 residues. The germline gives CDR1 MNHEY, CDR2 SMNVEV (reference sequence). About this clone itself: Its antigen is not known.

Some clones are missing from TCRdb's copy, which holds only in-frame ones; the method was immunoSEQ multiplex PCR. The sample holds tens of thousands of clones, just under 90% seen once. The rearrangement uses TRBV27 and TRBJ2-7; 10 positions match TRBD1. The receptor was derived from an adult with an advanced solid tumor such as melanoma, head and neck, liver or kidney cancer. This specimen was CD4+ or CD8+ T cells sorted from blood, taken in a trial of the OX40 agonist ivuxolimab. The DNA for the CDR3 is TGTGCCAGCAGCCGGGACAGGGGCTACGAGCAGTACTTC. It yields the protein CASSRDRGYEQYF.